Below, one T cell receptor (beta chain) is given with its context. This sample was taken from a study of blood T cell repertoires in COVID-19. TCRdb keeps only in-frame clones here, not all; method: immunoSEQ multiplex PCR. The table records about 190,000 clones, roughly nine tenths of them present only once. The junction had 8 bases not matched to a gene; V was cut back by 6 bases and J by 5 bases. This CDR3 is 15 amino acids long. Germline values: CDR1 MNHEY, CDR2 SVGAGI. Material for sequencing was peripheral blood. The receptor comes from a man in his 70s with active or convalescent COVID-19. The rearrangement uses TRBV6-5 and TRBJ2-2; 8 positions match TRBD2. The CDR3 bases are TGTGCCAGCAGGGCGAGGAGCGGGGGTACCGGGGAGCTGTTTTTT. Amino acids: CASRARSGGTGELFF.